These T cell receptor beta chains were read from a single sample in a study of blood T cells in healthy people across ages. TCRdb analysed the 5' RACE reads with MiXCR anew, one entry per CDR3 protein. The sample shows about 690,000 distinct CDR3 sequences, approximately 40% of them seen only once. The sample comprised blood. These receptors were obtained from a man aged 80 or over in good health. Both conserved end residues are part of each CDR3. A D gene is named only where the DNA matches it firmly. Clone size, where shown, is once, few, many, or a class for clones that have expanded.

clone size | D gene | J gene | V gene | CDR3 DNA | CDR3 protein
few | NA | TRBJ2-3 | TRBV4-2 | TGTGCCAGCAGCCAAGTCCAAGCCGGGTATACGCAGTATTTT | CASSQVQAGYTQYF
NA | TRBD1 | TRBJ1-1 | TRBV29-1 | TGCGGGACAGTCCACGGGCTCACTGAAGCTTTCTTT | CGTVHGLTEAFF
NA | TRBD2 | TRBJ2-7 | TRBV9 | TGTGCCAGCAGCGTTGGTAGCGGGGGGCCAGTAAGAGATGCCCAGTACTTC | CASSVGSGGPVRDAQYF
few | NA | TRBJ1-1 | TRBV20-1 | TGCAGTGTAAAGACAGGACGGACTGAAGCTTTCTTT | CSVKTGRTEAFF
NA | NA | TRBJ2-1 | TRBV7-8 | TGTGCCAGCAGCTCTCGACCTCCGAGCTCCTACAATGAGCAGTTCTTC | CASSSRPPSSYNEQFF
many | TRBD2 | TRBJ2-1 | TRBV29-1 | TGCAGCGTTACACATCTCGCGGGAGGGCCCGGTGAGCAGTTCTTC | CSVTHLAGGPGEQFF
NA | TRBD2 | TRBJ2-3 | TRBV15 | TGTGCCACCAGCAGTCCGGGACTAGCGGGAGTTTCAGATACGCAGTATTTT | CATSSPGLAGVSDTQYF
few | NA | TRBJ2-1 | TRBV9 | TGTGCCAGCAGCGCCCAGAGTAACTATGAGCAGTTCTTC | CASSAQSNYEQFF
NA | TRBD2 | TRBJ2-5 | TRBV11-2 | TGTGCCAGCAGCTTAGTCGCGGGGGTGTACCAAGAGACCCAGTACTTC | CASSLVAGVYQETQYF
NA | TRBD1 | TRBJ2-7 | TRBV5-6 | TGTGCCAGCAGTGAACAGGGGGTCCCCTACGAGCAGTACTTC | CASSEQGVPYEQYF
few | TRBD1 | TRBJ2-1 | TRBV6-6 | TGTGCCAGCAGTTACGAAACAGGGGGCATTTACAATGAGCAGTTCTTC | CASSYETGGIYNEQFF
NA | NA | TRBJ1-2 | TRBV27 | TGTGCCAGCAGTGCCACCAACACCATTTATGGCTACACCTTC | CASSATNTIYGYTF
NA | NA | TRBJ2-2 | TRBV29-1 | TGCAGCGGTCACTTGGGTGCCGACACCGGGGAGCTGTTTTTT | CSGHLGADTGELFF
few | TRBD2 | TRBJ2-1 | TRBV7-9 | TGTGCCAGCAGCGGACTAGGGTCCAATGAGCAGTTCTTC | CASSGLGSNEQFF
NA | TRBD2 | TRBJ2-2 | TRBV3-1 | TGTGCCAGCCGGACTAGCGGGAGTCAGGAGCTGTTTTTT | CASRTSGSQELFF
few | NA | TRBJ2-3 | TRBV9 | TGTGCCAGCAGCGTAGTTGCGAGCGCAGATACGCAGTATTTT | CASSVVASADTQYF
NA | NA | TRBJ1-2 | TRBV18 | TGTGCCAGCTCACCCGGGACCCGGGATGGCTACACCTTC | CASSPGTRDGYTF
many | TRBD1 | TRBJ2-5 | TRBV6-6 | TGTGCCAGCAGTTTTCGGGACAGACAAGAGACCCAGTACTTC | CASSFRDRQETQYF
NA | NA | TRBJ2-5 | TRBV4-2 | TGTGCCAGCAGCCATCCCGGTAGTGAAGAGACCCAGTACTTC | CASSHPGSEETQYF
NA | TRBD2 | TRBJ2-5 | TRBV7-2 | TGTGCCAGCAGCTTAATGGCTAGCGGGCAAGAGACCCAGTACTTC | CASSLMASGQETQYF
few | NA | TRBJ2-5 | TRBV25-1 | TGTGCCAGCAACTCCCCAGGGGCAGGGGAGACCCAGTACTTC | CASNSPGAGETQYF
many | NA | TRBJ2-1 | TRBV15 | TGTGCCACCAGCCAATCCGGGCATGAGCAGTTCTTC | CATSQSGHEQFF
once | NA | TRBJ2-5 | TRBV21-1 | TGTGCCAGCAGCATTAGGACTAGCGATGAGCAGTACTTC | CASSIRTSDEQYF
NA | NA | TRBJ2-7 | TRBV6-2/TRBV6-3 | TGTGCCAGCAGTTACCTGACAGGTGCAATCTCCTACGAGCAGTACTTC | CASSYLTGAISYEQYF
once | NA | TRBJ2-5 | TRBV20-1 | TGCAGTGCACTAGGCCAGGGGGGGTATAAGACCCAGTACTTC | CSALGQGGYKTQYF
NA | NA | TRBJ2-1 | TRBV20-1 | TGCAGTGCTCCCCCCAGAATAGGGGGTCCACCCCCCTACAATGAGCAGTTCTTC | CSAPPRIGGPPPYNEQFF
NA | NA | TRBJ2-3 | TRBV29-1 | TGCAGCGGAATACTACCGGGAGCGCGGGCGCAGTATTTT | CSGILPGARAQYF
NA | TRBD1 | TRBJ2-3 | TRBV5-6 | TGTGCCAGCAGCCCCCGGACAGGGAGGCCCACAGATACGCAGTATTTT | CASSPRTGRPTDTQYF
NA | TRBD2 | TRBJ2-1 | TRBV27 | TGTGCCAGCACCTTCGGCGGGGGCAATGAGCAGTTCTTC | CASTFGGGNEQFF
NA | TRBD1 | TRBJ2-7 | TRBV3-1 | TGTGCCAGCAGCCAAGATCGGGACAGGGGCGACGAGCAGTACTTC | CASSQDRDRGDEQYF
few | NA | TRBJ2-7 | TRBV10-1 | TGCGCCTGGACTTCCAAGTTGGTCGACGAGCAGTACTTC | CAWTSKLVDEQYF
NA | NA | TRBJ2-5 | TRBV12-3/TRBV12-4 | TGTGCCAGCAGTCCTATGGGGGGATTGGAGACCCAGTACTTC | CASSPMGGLETQYF
NA | NA | TRBJ2-7 | TRBV5-1 | TGCGCCAGCAGCTTGGCGCAGGTCTCCTACGAGCAGTACTTC | CASSLAQVSYEQYF
few | NA | TRBJ2-6 | TRBV9 | TGTGCCAGCAGCGTAGTTGTATCTGGGGCCAACGTCCTGACTTTC | CASSVVVSGANVLTF
many | NA | TRBJ2-3 | TRBV7-9 | TGTGCCAGCAGCCTAGGACAGATGGGGGGCACAGATACGCAGTATTTT | CASSLGQMGGTDTQYF
NA | TRBD1 | TRBJ2-2 | TRBV6-6 | TGTGCCAGCAGTCCCTACCAAAACAGGGGGGCCACCGGGGAGCTGTTTTTT | CASSPYQNRGATGELFF
NA | NA | TRBJ1-2 | TRBV20-1 | TGCAGTGCTAGAGCCACCGTTAACTATGGCTACACCTTC | CSARATVNYGYTF
many | TRBD2 | TRBJ2-1 | TRBV28 | TGTGCCAGCAGCCTTGGGGTACTAGCGGGAGGGCCGAATGAGCAGTTCTTC | CASSLGVLAGGPNEQFF
once | TRBD1 | TRBJ2-5 | TRBV3-1 | TGTGCCAGCAGCCGCGGACAGGGGAGCGTGTTTGGAGAGACCCAGTACTTC | CASSRGQGSVFGETQYF
NA | NA | TRBJ2-7 | TRBV11-2 | TGTGCCAGCAGCCTAACTCTCACAGGACTATCCAGTGGTCCCATCTCGTCCTACGAGCAGTACTTC | CASSLTLTGLSSGPISSYEQYF
few | TRBD2 | TRBJ2-5 | TRBV20-1 | TGCAGTGCTACTTGGACTAGCGGGGGGAAAGAGACCCAGTACTTC | CSATWTSGGKETQYF
few | NA | TRBJ1-2 | TRBV27 | TGTGCCAGCAGTGTACGACAGGCGTTGGGCGGCTACACCTTC | CASSVRQALGGYTF
few | TRBD1 | TRBJ2-4 | TRBV6-2/TRBV6-3 | TGTGCCAGCAGTTACTCGGGACAGGGGGAACCCCAGTACTTC | CASSYSGQGEPQYF
few | NA | TRBJ2-5 | TRBV10-1 | TGCGCCAGCAGTGAGGGGGTCGTTACAAAAGAGACCCAGTACTTC | CASSEGVVTKETQYF
NA | TRBD1 | TRBJ1-6 | TRBV6-4 | TGTGCCAGCAGCTCATCCGGGACAGGGGGTCCCTTTAATTCACCCCTCCACTTT | CASSSSGTGGPFNSPLHF
NA | NA | TRBJ2-3 | TRBV11-3 | TGTGCCAGCAGCTTCTCCTCGACAGCCACAGATACGCAGTATTTT | CASSFSSTATDTQYF
NA | NA | TRBJ2-7 | TRBV7-2 | TGTGCCAGCAACTTAAAAAGGGGCACGACCTACGAGCAGTACTTC | CASNLKRGTTYEQYF
NA | NA | TRBJ1-2 | TRBV6-2/TRBV6-3 | TGTGCCAGTAGTTACGGATTCCGTTCCTATGGCTACACCTTC | CASSYGFRSYGYTF